The 21 T cell receptor beta chains presented below share a single source sample, sequenced in a study of OX40 agonist ivuxolimab in advanced cancers. TCRdb's table, derived via immunoSEQ multiplex PCR, lists solely in-frame clones and lacks some. The sample contains 70,000 to 100,000 clones, approximately 90% of which appear only once. Source: CD4+ or CD8+ T cells sorted from blood, taken in a trial of the OX40 agonist ivuxolimab. The source is an adult with an advanced solid tumor such as melanoma, head and neck, liver or kidney cancer.

The V call is TRBV5-8, the J call TRBJ1-2, with D maybe TRBD1 (5 bases). Trimming took off 4 bases at V and 3 bases at J, with 10 bases between the two ends. There are 13 residues in the CDR3. CDR1 and CDR2 (germline): SGHTS, YDEGEE. CDR3 in DNA: TGTGCCAGCAGCACGGGACGGTACTATGGCTACACCTTC. As protein: CASSTGRYYGYTF. The full variable domain, with the rest looked up from reference TRBV5-8 and TRBJ1-2, is EAGVTQSPTHLIKTRGQQATLRCSPISGHTSVYWYQQALGLGLQFLLWYDEGEERNRGNFPPRFSGRQFPNYSSELNVNALELEDSALYLCASSTGRYYGYTFGSGTRLTVV.

This clone was counted a few times. CDR3 loop: CASSESRYSNQPQHF. The CDR3 bases are TGTGCCAGCAGTGAAAGTAGATATAGCAATCAGCCCCAGCATTTT. The chain uses TRBV2 and TRBJ1-5; D call uncertain. Germline V gene data show CDR1 as SNHLY and CDR2 as FYNNEI. The CDR3 contains 15 residues. V dropped 2 bases and J dropped 0 bases, with 8 bases sitting between them.

In this sample, this clone turned up once. The CDR3 coding sequence is TGTGCCAGCAGCTTAAAAGCGACGGGAGGGCCTACTGGCGAGCAGTACTTC. Translating gives CASSLKATGGPTGEQYF. This sequence joins TRBV7-6 and TRBJ2-7; 8 nucleotides align to TRBD2. This CDR3 is built from 17 residues. J lost 6 bases, V lost 2 bases, and 15 bases had no gene match. Looked up from germline, CDR1 is SGHVS and CDR2 is FNYEAQ.

This sequence joins TRBV5-4 and TRBJ1-2, with D tentatively TRBD1 (5 bases). The germline V gene encodes CDR1 SGHNT and CDR2 YYREEE (reference sequence). V lost 3 bases to trimming and J lost 8 bases, with 14 bases between them. This CDR3 region has 13 residues. The DNA for the CDR3 is TGTGCCAGCAGCTCATGGGACCCTCGGGGCTACACCTTC. Translating it yields CASSSWDPRGYTF.

This clone has just one count. This rearrangement joins TRBV7-9 to TRBJ2-1; TRBD1 agrees at 9 bases. This CDR3 region has 14 residues. V was pared by 5 bases and J by 12 bases, with 11 bases of the junction left unmatched. Germline V gene sequence: CDR1 SEHNR, CDR2 FQNEAQ (reference sequence). DNA of the CDR3: TGTGCCAGCAGCCCCGGAACGGGACAGGGTGGGCAGTTCTTC. Translating gives CASSPGTGQGGQFF. The whole variable domain, remainder taken from reference TRBV7-9 and TRBJ2-1, is DTGVSQNPRHKITKRGQNVTFRCDPISEHNRLYWYRQTLGQGPEFLTYFQNEAQLEKSRLLSDRFSAERPKGSFSTLEIQRTEQGDSAMYLCASSPGTGQGGQFFGPGTRLTVL.

The rearrangement uses TRBV30 and TRBJ1-5; no clear D gene. Germline V gene lookup returns CDR1 GTSNPN and CDR2 SVGIG (reference sequence). V lost 0 bases to trimming and J lost 0 bases, with 9 bases between them. The CDR3 length is 15 residues. CDR3 sequence: CAWSVDGYSNQPQHF. The DNA for the CDR3 is TGTGCCTGGAGTGTGGATGGGTATAGCAATCAGCCCCAGCATTTT.

The V and J genes are TRBV15 and TRBJ2-7, with TRBD2 matching over 7 bases. The V gene end was trimmed by 6 bases and the J gene end by 7 bases; junction bases not matched to a gene: 21. The germline gives CDR1 LNHNV, CDR2 YYDKDF (reference sequence). The CDR3 sequence is 17 residues long. This CDR3 reads CATRTGSSSGFSQEQYF. The DNA of the CDR3 is TGTGCCACCAGGACGGGTTCCTCTAGCGGATTTTCCCAGGAGCAGTACTTC. The full variable domain, rest sourced from reference TRBV15 and TRBJ2-7, is DAMVIQNPRYQVTQFGKPVTLSCSQTLNHNVMYWYQQKSSQAPKLLFHYYDKDFNNEADTPDNFQSRRPNTSFCFLDIRSPGLGDTAMYLCATRTGSSSGFSQEQYFGPGTRLTVT.

This sequence joins TRBV5-3 and TRBJ1-2; D gene unclear. TRBV5-3 is designated an ORF whose function remains uncertain. The CDR3 runs 13 residues. Trimming removed 1 base at V and 8 bases at J, with 12 bases between. The CDR3 protein is CARSLRLPGGYTF. In DNA, the CDR3 is TGTGCCAGAAGCTTGAGGTTACCGGGCGGCTACACCTTC.

The chain is built from TRBV6-5 and TRBJ1-4, with D possibly matching TRBD1 (6 bases). The germline CDR1 and CDR2 sequences are MNHEY and SVGAGI. V was cut by 8 bases and J by 2 bases, with 12 bases left in between. The CDR3 sequence is 14 residues long. This CDR3 is CASRGHGTNEKLFF. In DNA form, the CDR3 reads TGTGCCAGCCGGGGGCACGGGACTAATGAAAAACTGTTTTTT.

The J gene is TRBJ2-1, the V gene TRBV5-5; D possibly corresponds to TRBD2 (6 bases). V lost 0 bases and J 3 bases, leaving 7 bases between the germline ends. Per germline, CDR1 SGHKS and CDR2 YYEKEE (reference sequence). This CDR3 spans 14 amino acids. The CDR3 sequence: CASSLDSGYNEQFF. CDR3 nucleotides: TGTGCCAGCAGCTTGGATAGCGGCTACAATGAGCAGTTCTTC.

This chain connects TRBV7-2 to TRBJ1-5, with D perhaps matching TRBD1 (6 bases). Germline CDR1 and CDR2: SGHTA and FQGNSA. Trimming took 6 bases from V and 1 from J, leaving 13 bases between them. The CDR3 has 15 residues. The CDR3: CASSPGDTSNQPQHF. In DNA, the CDR3 is TGTGCCAGCAGTCCGGGGGACACCAGCAATCAGCCCCAGCATTTT.

V is TRBV6-6 and J is TRBJ1-5; the D gene is possibly TRBD1 (6 bases). Germline CDR1 and CDR2: MNHNY and SVGAGI (reference sequence). CDR3 size: 15 residues. V lost 4 bases and J lost 5, with 15 bases in between. The CDR3 spells CASSSPTGIDQPQHF. CDR3 coding DNA: TGTGCCAGCAGTTCCCCTACAGGGATCGATCAGCCCCAGCATTTT.

The genes are TRBV5-6 and TRBJ2-7, with 11 bases that match TRBD2. The CDR3 is made up of 15 amino acids. V shed 2 bases and J 1 base; nucleotides not matched to a gene: 2. Germline loops: CDR1 SGHDT, CDR2 YYEEEE. Here the CDR3 DNA reads TGTGCCAGCAGCTTAAGACTAGCGGGATCCTACGAGCAGTACTTC. The encoded protein is CASSLRLAGSYEQYF. Full variable domain (remainder filled in from reference TRBV5-6 and TRBJ2-7): DAGVTQSPTHLIKTRGQQVTLRCSPKSGHDTVSWYQQALGQGPQFIFQYYEEEERQRGNFPDRFSGHQFPNYSSELNVNALLLGDSALYLCASSLRLAGSYEQYFGPGTRLTVT.

The J gene is TRBJ2-1, the V gene TRBV19, with TRBD2 identical over 16 bases. The V gene end was trimmed by 4 bases and the J gene end by 9 bases; junction bases not matched to a gene: 3. Germline V gene lookup returns CDR1 LNHDA and CDR2 SQIVND (reference sequence). The CDR3 contains 15 residues. The CDR3 sequence: CASSTGLAGGGEQFF. The CDR3 DNA reads TGTGCCAGTAGTACGGGACTAGCGGGAGGGGGTGAGCAGTTCTTC.

This rearrangement joins TRBV6-1 to TRBJ1-5, with D uncertain. V shed 5 bases and J shed 1 base, with 3 bases lying between them. This CDR3 region has 12 residues. Looked up from germline, CDR1 is MNHNS and CDR2 is SASEGT. In nucleotides, the CDR3 is TGTGCCAGCAGTCGGAGCAATCAGCCCCAGCATTTT. Translation gives CASSRSNQPQHF.

This chain links TRBV14 with TRBJ2-7; 8 nucleotides agree with TRBD1. The length of the CDR3 is 15 residues. Per germline, CDR1 SGHDN and CDR2 FVKESK. The junction had 5 bases not matched to a gene; V was cut back by 4 bases and J by 0 bases. The CDR3 coding sequence is TGTGCCAGCAGCCCCCGGACAGGGAGCTCCTACGAGCAGTACTTC. Residues: CASSPRTGSSYEQYF.

Only one count was recorded for this clone. Here the CDR3 DNA reads TGTGCCAGCAGCCAAGCAAGACTAGCGACCGGGGAGCTGTTTTTT. It encodes CASSQARLATGELFF. This chain joins TRBV14 and TRBJ2-2; the match to TRBD2 covers 8 bases. V was pared by 1 base and J by 5 bases, with 3 bases of the junction left unmatched. There are 15 residues in the CDR3. Germline V CDR1 and CDR2: SGHDN, FVKESK.

V and J are TRBV7-2 and TRBJ1-5; D is possibly TRBD1 (5 bases). The CDR3 is 15 amino acids. The germline gives CDR1 SGHTA, CDR2 FQGNSA. Trimming shortened V by 4 bases and J by 0 bases, and 10 bases separated the two germline ends. CDR3 amino acids: CASSYDRYSNQPQHF. The CDR3 DNA reads TGTGCCAGCAGCTACGACAGATATAGCAATCAGCCCCAGCATTTT.

This chain joins TRBV2 and TRBJ1-1; possible D gene TRBD1, 5 bases. This CDR3 comprises 13 residues. Germline V CDR1 and CDR2: SNHLY, FYNNEI. Trimming shortened V by 6 bases and J by 10 bases, and 18 bases separated the two germline ends. CDR3 bases: TGTGCCAGCAGCTACGCTTCAGGGAACTCAGCTTTCTTT. It is translated as CASSYASGNSAFF.

This chain links TRBV5-1 with TRBJ2-7; the D is unclear. There are 14 residues in the CDR3. V was clipped by 0 bases and J by 0 bases, with 7 bases between them. Germline CDR1 SGHRS, CDR2 YFSETQ. This CDR3 is CASSLASSSYEQYF. CDR3 DNA: TGCGCCAGCAGCTTGGCCTCGAGCTCCTACGAGCAGTACTTC.

The chain recombines TRBV11-3 with TRBJ1-1, with D uncertain. The CDR3 is made up of 13 amino acids. CDR1 and CDR2 from the germline V gene are SGHNT and YENEEA. Trimming removed 0 bases at V and 4 bases at J, with 6 bases between. The CDR3 coding sequence is TGTGCCAGCAGCTTAGAGGCCTCCACTGAAGCTTTCTTT. Its protein product is CASSLEASTEAFF.